This T cell receptor (beta chain) was recorded in a study of blood T cell repertoires in COVID-19. Study context: Both acute and convalescent COVID-19 samples were obtained from the United States, Italy and Spain.

The Seattle patients joined while their infection was active and were tracked longitudinally afterward. Method: immunoSEQ multiplex PCR; TCRdb's copy keeps in-frame clones and lacks some. Found here are under 300,000 clones, 70% to 85% of them singletons; the top ten hold more than 1.1%. The germline V gene has CDR1 MGHRA and CDR2 YSYEKL. The CDR3 has 14 residues. V was pared by 0 bases and J by 4 bases, with 9 bases between. The sequence was collected from a human donor with COVID-19, enrolled during active disease. The donor label of this sample is uncertain. Sequencing used peripheral blood. The gene calls are TRBV4-1 and TRBJ1-2; no reliable D call. As DNA, the CDR3 is TGCGCCAGCAGCCAAGATGGCAGAATCTATGGCTACACCTTC. It is translated as CASSQDGRIYGYTF.